The T cell receptor (beta chain) under discussion was sequenced for a study of T cells in Graves' hyperthyroidism and ophthalmopathy. Study-level information: The initial diagnosis was the point when peripheral blood was collected, ahead of any treatment.

Overall study findings and caveats: Separating ophthalmopathy from stable hyperthyroidism was achieved by a 13 V-J model.

From RNA transcripts, TCR beta CDR3 regions were amplified. An initial round of RT-PCR targeting the TCR CDR3 relied on the HTBI primer set. TCRdb re-called the multiplex PCR reads with MiXCR, one entry per CDR3 protein. Among about 180,000 distinct CDR3 sequences listed, about a sixth were seen once. Orbital computed tomography, thyroid ultrasound, serum thyroxine and TRAb, and clinical symptoms together informed the diagnoses. The source of the PBMCs was 8.5 to 10 ml of fresh peripheral blood. This clonotype was found many times. Its antigen is not identified. The ends were cut back, 5 bases at V and 2 bases at J, with 17 bases in the middle. Germline assignment: CDR1 KGHDR and CDR2 SFDVKD. The CDR3 sequence is 16 residues long.

This TCR was recovered from a woman between 50 and 59 years old with Graves' hyperthyroidism. The J gene is TRBJ2-5, the V gene TRBV24-1; D perhaps matches TRBD1 (7 bases). Material: blood. The CDR3 protein is CATSGGVRGYQETQYF. The CDR3 coding sequence is TGTGCCACCAGTGGGGGGGTCAGGGGGTATCAAGAGACCCAGTACTTC.